This T cell receptor (beta chain) comes out of a study of Graves' ophthalmopathy and Graves' hyperthyroidism. About this clonotype: Its antigen is undetermined.

Study-level points and caveats: Using a 13-signature model, the authors split ophthalmopathy from stable hyperthyroidism, with about 90% sensitivity and approximately 80% specificity. The blood repertoire also included most expanded thyroid clonotypes above 0.001 frequency.

The study amplified TCR beta CDR3 regions using RNA transcripts. An opening RT-PCR round employed HTBI primers and preceded a second-round multiplex PCR. TCRdb re-called the multiplex PCR reads with MiXCR, one entry per CDR3 protein. The sample carries roughly 700,000 distinct CDR3 sequences, 40% recorded once. CDR3 length: 13 amino acids. Germline lookup yields CDR1 SGHDN and CDR2 FVKESK. V shed 2 bases and J shed 5 bases, with 9 bases lying between them. V and J are TRBV14 and TRBJ1-1; D unclear. The TCR originated in an adult man with Graves' ophthalmopathy. Sequenced input: peripheral blood. The CDR3 DNA sequence: TGTGCCAGCAGCCAAATGGGAGGGACTGAAGCTTTCTTT. It encodes CASSQMGGTEAFF.